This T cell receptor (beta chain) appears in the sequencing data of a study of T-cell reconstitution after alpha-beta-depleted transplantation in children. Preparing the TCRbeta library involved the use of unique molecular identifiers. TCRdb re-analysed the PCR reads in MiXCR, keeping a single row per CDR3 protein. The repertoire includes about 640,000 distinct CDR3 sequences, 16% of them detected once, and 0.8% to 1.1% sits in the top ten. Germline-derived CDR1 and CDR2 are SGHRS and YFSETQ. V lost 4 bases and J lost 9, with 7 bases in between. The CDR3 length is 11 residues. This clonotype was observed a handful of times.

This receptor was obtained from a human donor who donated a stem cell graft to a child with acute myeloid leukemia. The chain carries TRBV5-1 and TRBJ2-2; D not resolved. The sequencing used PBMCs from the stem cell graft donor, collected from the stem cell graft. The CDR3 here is CASSQDRELFF. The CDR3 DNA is TGCGCCAGCAGCCAAGATCGGGAGCTGTTTTTT.